Each of the 12 T cell receptor beta chains below was sequenced from the same sample in a study of blood T cell repertoires in COVID-19. The table came from immunoSEQ multiplex PCR; TCRdb's copy has only in-frame clones and leaves some out. The data hold around 58,000 clones, with roughly 80% observed a single time. The sequenced sample was PBMCs or T cells enriched from blood (not recorded which). The receptors stem from a middle-aged woman with acute COVID-19.

The V gene is TRBV28, the J gene TRBJ1-1; no definite D call. Germline V gene sequence: CDR1 MDHEN, CDR2 SYDVKM. CDR3 length equals 14 residues. Trimming took off 3 bases at V and 0 bases at J, with 8 bases between the two ends. CDR3 coding DNA: TGTGCCAGCAGTTTCGGCGGCCTGAACACTGAAGCTTTCTTT. This codes for CASSFGGLNTEAFF.

This chain joins TRBV27 and TRBJ2-1, with TRBD2 matching over 10 bases. The CDR3 is 16 amino acids. V gave up 4 bases and J gave up 5 bases; unmatched junction bases: 8. Germline V gene sequence: CDR1 MNHEY, CDR2 SMNVEV (reference sequence). The CDR3 sequence: CASSSIGSGGDNEQFF. Written as DNA, the CDR3 is TGTGCCAGCAGTTCGATCGGGAGCGGGGGGGACAATGAGCAGTTCTTC.

The V call is TRBV5-8, the J call TRBJ1-1; D gene unclear. With 5 bases removed from V and 5 bases from J, the gap between germline ends came to 22 bases. CDR3 length: 16 residues. Per germline, CDR1 SGHTS and CDR2 YDEGEE. This CDR3 is CASRAWNFGVSTEAFF. Here the CDR3 DNA reads TGTGCCAGCAGGGCTTGGAATTTCGGGGTAAGTACTGAAGCTTTCTTT.

This clone occurred a few times. The CDR3 DNA sequence: TGTGCCAGCAGCCAGCCAGGGCCCCCCACAGATACGCAGTATTTT. Translation: CASSQPGPPTDTQYF. The genes are TRBV7-8 and TRBJ2-3, with a possible D match to TRBD1 (5 bases). The CDR3 loop spans 15 amino acids. Germline CDR1 and CDR2: SGHVS and FQNEAQ. V lost 5 bases, J lost 2 bases, and 14 bases lay in between.

The count of this clone is one. The gene calls are TRBV5-1 and TRBJ1-5; D uncertain. The CDR3 has 13 residues. Germline assignment: CDR1 SGHRS and CDR2 YFSETQ. V lost 0 bases and J lost 6, with 7 bases in between. The CDR3 loop reads CASSLAEGQPQHF. The DNA for the CDR3 is TGCGCCAGCAGCTTGGCCGAGGGTCAGCCCCAGCATTTT.

The chain links TRBV3-1 (or the pseudogene TRBV3-2) to TRBJ1-1; the D gene is possibly TRBD1 (5 bases). The CDR3 is made up of 14 amino acids. V gave up 2 bases and J gave up 5 bases, with 12 bases separating them. Germline values: CDR1 LGHDT, CDR2 YNNKEL (reference sequence). The CDR3, as DNA: TGTGCCAGCAGCCAATTCAGGGATGGGACTGAAGCTTTCTTT. This translates into CASSQFRDGTEAFF.

The J gene is TRBJ2-2, the V gene TRBV12-5, with D perhaps TRBD1 (7 bases). Germline CDR1 and CDR2: LGHNT and FRNRAP. CDR3 length equals 17 residues. Trimming pared 0 bases from V and 6 bases from J, leaving 17 bases between. Here the CDR3 reads CASGLVRGTAWAGELFF. The CDR3 nucleotides read TGTGCTAGTGGTTTGGTACGGGGGACAGCTTGGGCCGGGGAGCTGTTTTTT.

This clone was seen a single time. This sequence joins TRBV10-2 and TRBJ1-2, with D perhaps matching TRBD1 (5 bases). CDR3 length: 14 residues. The V end was cut by 6 bases, the J end by 0 bases, with 11 bases between. From germline, CDR1 is WSHSY and CDR2 SAAADI. The CDR3, as DNA: TGCGCCAGCAGGTCGACAGTCACTAACTATGGCTACACCTTC. Its translation is CASRSTVTNYGYTF.

The gene calls are TRBV28 and TRBJ2-1, with a tentative D call TRBD2 (6 bases). The CDR3 has 14 amino acids. Germline V CDR1 and CDR2: MDHEN, SYDVKM. Trimming cost V 4 bases and J 8 bases, with 15 bases left between them. Written as DNA, the CDR3 is TGTGCCAGCAGTTCAAACGGGGGAAGAGATGAGCAGTTCTTC. This encodes CASSSNGGRDEQFF.

The chain couples TRBV25-1 to TRBJ1-2, with D possibly matching TRBD1 (5 bases). CDR1 and CDR2 from the germline V gene are MGHDK and SYGVNS. V shed 5 bases and J shed 1 base, with 8 bases lying between them. This CDR3 region has 13 residues. The CDR3 bases are TGTGCCAGCAGTCGGGGGGGTAACTATGGCTACACCTTC. Residues: CASSRGGNYGYTF.

The genes are TRBV6-4 and TRBJ2-1; 8 bases line up with TRBD2. Germline CDR1 reads MRHNA; CDR2 reads SNTAGT. The CDR3 is made up of 14 amino acids. V shed 10 bases and J 6 bases; nucleotides not matched to a gene: 11. The CDR3 spells CATRPGLVSNEQFF. The CDR3, as DNA: TGTGCCACCAGGCCGGGACTAGTTTCCAATGAGCAGTTCTTC.

V and J are TRBV7-2 and TRBJ2-3, with 9 bases identical to TRBD2. The CDR3 sequence is 17 residues long. The junction had 10 bases not matched to a gene; V was cut back by 4 bases and J by 2 bases. Germline CDR1 is SGHTA and CDR2 is FQGNSA. The chain's CDR3 is CASSSPPGGRVTDTQYF. CDR3 nucleotide sequence: TGTGCCAGCAGCTCTCCTCCTGGCGGGAGGGTCACAGATACGCAGTATTTT. Based on the CDR3 plus reference TRBV7-2 and TRBJ2-3, the full variable domain is GAGVSQSPSNKVTEKGKDVELRCDPISGHTALYWYRQSLGQGLEFLIYFQGNSAPDKSGLPSDRFSAERTGGSVSTLTIQRTQQEDSAVYLCASSSPPGGRVTDTQYFGPGTRLTVL.